The 15 T cell receptor beta chains in this list originate from one sample, sequenced in a study of molecular identifiers for immune sequencing clone quantification. TCRdb reprocessed the PCR reads via MiXCR and lists one record per CDR3 protein. The data hold about 320,000 distinct CDR3 sequences, with about a quarter observed a single time. Sequenced input: naive CD8+ T cells from blood, with Jurkat cell RNA spiked in. The subset was: FACS-sorted CD8+CD4-CCR7+CD45RA+ naive T cells. Receptors originate from a human donor in good health. Some libraries in this study had Jurkat cell RNA spiked in.

The CDR3 DNA follows: TGTGCCAGCAGCTTGGGAGTAACCCCATGGGGGCAGTACTTC. As protein: CASSLGVTPWGQYF. The J gene is TRBJ2-7, the V gene TRBV5-5; no definite D call. This CDR3 has 14 amino acids. CDR1 is SGHKS, CDR2 YYEKEE, per germline (reference sequence). The V and J ends lost 0 bases and 9 bases respectively, with 16 bases between them.

In its sample, this clonotype was seen a few times. CDR3 sequence reads: CASSAQSRPLGNIQYF. The CDR3 DNA reads as TGCGCCAGCAGCGCTCAGTCCCGCCCGCTCGGAAACATTCAGTACTTC. The gene calls are TRBV4-3 and TRBJ2-4, with D unclear. V shed 5 bases and J shed 6 bases, with 20 bases lying between them. The germline V gene encodes CDR1 LGHNA and CDR2 YSLEER. The CDR3 length is 16 residues.

This clonotype has only one observation. Its ends do not fully match the called genes, so a read error is possible. The rearrangement joins TRBV20-1 to TRBJ1-3; no definite D call. CDR3 length: 13 amino acids. Germline lookup yields CDR1 DFQATT and CDR2 SNEGSKA (reference sequence). CDR3 bases: TGCAGAGCTAATACGGGATCTGGAAACACCATATATTTT. This translates into CRANTGSGNTIYF.

The V and J genes are TRBV20-1 and TRBJ2-7; 11 bases are shared with TRBD2. This CDR3 has 16 amino acids. V dropped 1 base and J dropped 5; count of bases not matched to a gene: 10. Germline assignment: CDR1 DFQATT and CDR2 SNEGSKA (reference sequence). CDR3 sequence (DNA): TGCAGTGCTAGAGCACTAGCGGGAGAAAGTGTCCACGAGCAGTACTTC. Translated, it gives CSARALAGESVHEQYF.

This clonotype was seen a few times. This chain links TRBV27 with TRBJ2-7, with 11 bases fitting TRBD1. V was clipped by 5 bases and J by 3 bases; unmatched bases: 6. Germline CDR1 reads MNHEY; CDR2 reads SMNVEV (reference sequence). CDR3 length: 15 residues. Here the CDR3 DNA reads TGTGCCAGCAGTGCGAGGGACAGGGGGGACTACGAGCAGTACTTC. It specifies CASSARDRGDYEQYF.

There are a few counts of this clonotype. The chain joins TRBV20-1 to TRBJ2-2, with 12 bases aligning to TRBD2. This CDR3 contains 19 residues. V lost 1 base, J lost 0 bases, and 9 bases stayed unmatched. Germline CDR1 reads DFQATT; CDR2 reads SNEGSKA (reference sequence). CDR3 residues: CSARGTLAGGQTNTGELFF. The CDR3 nucleotides read TGCAGTGCTAGAGGGACGCTAGCGGGAGGGCAAACGAACACCGGGGAGCTGTTTTTT.

A word on this clonotype: A read error is possible here, since a much larger clone lies one base away. As the CDR3 is not closed by the conserved phenylalanine or tryptophan, this likely results from a read error. This chain links TRBV5-1 with TRBJ2-3; 7 bases are shared with TRBD1. This CDR3 is built from 16 residues. With V trimmed by 2 bases and J by 2 bases, 8 bases remained unmatched. Germline V gene lookup returns CDR1 SGHRS and CDR2 YFSETQ. The CDR3 nucleotides are TGCGCCAGCAGCTTTCCTCGACAGGGCACCACAGATACGCAGTATCTT. This encodes CASSFPRQGTTDTQYL.

This chain links TRBV7-9 with TRBJ2-3; 9 bases agree with TRBD2. This CDR3 is built from 15 residues. J was trimmed by 2 bases and V by 6 bases; bases with no gene match: 6. The germline gives CDR1 SEHNR, CDR2 FQNEAQ (reference sequence). As DNA, the CDR3 is TGTGCCAGCAGGCCCGCTAGCGGGGACACAGATACGCAGTATTTT. The encoded protein is CASRPASGDTDTQYF.

This clonotype occurred a few times. The gene calls are TRBV4-1 and TRBJ2-2, with 7 bases fitting TRBD1. Trimming at V came to 1 base and at J to 4 bases, leaving 3 bases not matched to a gene. This CDR3 spans 15 amino acids. CDR1 and CDR2 from the germline V gene are MGHRA and YSYEKL. CDR3 residues: CASSQVPGGTGELFF. The CDR3, as DNA: TGCGCCAGCAGCCAAGTACCAGGGGGCACCGGGGAGCTGTTTTTT.

On this clonotype itself: Germline is not matched at one junction end, which may reflect a read error. This chain joins TRBV30 and TRBJ2-7; D is possibly TRBD1 (6 bases). CDR1 GTSNPN and CDR2 SVGIG come from the germline V gene (reference sequence). The CDR3 is made up of 15 amino acids. The CDR3 region is CAWGVMPGDAYEQYF. Written as DNA, the CDR3 is TGTGCCTGGGGTGTAATGCCAGGGGATGCCTACGAGCAGTACTTC.

A single count supports this clonotype. It may be a read error: a sequence one base away is much more abundant. V is TRBV7-2 and J is TRBJ1-6; 7 bases map to TRBD1. Germline V gives CDR1 SGHTA, CDR2 FQGNSA. V lost 5 bases and J lost 10; bases outside the gene matches: 8. This CDR3 contains 14 residues. The CDR3 coding sequence is TGTGCCAGCAGCCCGGGACAGCCTAAGTCACCCCTCCACTTT. Amino acid sequence: CASSPGQPKSPLHF.

Remarks on this clonotype: A single base separates this from a much larger clone, so it may be a read error. This chain joins TRBV14 and TRBJ2-3; no reliable D call. Trimming pared 0 bases from V and 4 bases from J, leaving 11 bases between. The CDR3 has 15 residues. Germline V lookup: CDR1 SGHDN, CDR2 FVKESK. The CDR3 nucleotides are TGTGCCAGCAGCCAAGATGGGGAAGGCTCAGATACGCAGTATTTT. It is translated as CASSQDGEGSDTQYF.

This clonotype turned up a few times. The rearrangement joins TRBV5-6 to TRBJ2-1; D gene uncertain. The germline V and J ends were trimmed by 3 bases and 10 bases, with 14 bases remaining between them. The CDR3 length is 13 residues. Germline assignment: CDR1 SGHDT and CDR2 YYEEEE. Here the CDR3 DNA reads TGTGCCAGCAGCTCACGGTCGGGCCACGAGCAGTTCTTC. Amino acid sequence: CASSSRSGHEQFF.

As for this clonotype: A much larger clone sits a single nucleotide away, making a read error possible. The CDR3 nucleotides read TGTGCCAGCAGCCCGGGACAGGGGGACTCCTACGAGCTGTACTTC. Amino acid sequence: CASSPGQGDSYELYF. This chain uses TRBV13 with TRBJ2-1; 11 bases are shared with TRBD1. CDR1 and CDR2 (germline): PRHDT, FYEKMQ (reference sequence). CDR3 size: 15 residues.

Comments on this clonotype: A much larger clone differs from this one at a single base, so this may be a read error. The conserved phenylalanine or tryptophan normally closing the CDR3 is absent here, so this likely arose from a read error. This chain links TRBV28 with TRBJ2-5; no firm D call. V lost 4 bases, J lost 5 bases, and 2 bases lay in between. This CDR3 comprises 10 residues. Germline loops: CDR1 MDHEN, CDR2 SYDVKM. CDR3 nucleotides: TGTGCCAGCAGTTACGAGACCCAGTACCTC. It specifies CASSYETQYL.